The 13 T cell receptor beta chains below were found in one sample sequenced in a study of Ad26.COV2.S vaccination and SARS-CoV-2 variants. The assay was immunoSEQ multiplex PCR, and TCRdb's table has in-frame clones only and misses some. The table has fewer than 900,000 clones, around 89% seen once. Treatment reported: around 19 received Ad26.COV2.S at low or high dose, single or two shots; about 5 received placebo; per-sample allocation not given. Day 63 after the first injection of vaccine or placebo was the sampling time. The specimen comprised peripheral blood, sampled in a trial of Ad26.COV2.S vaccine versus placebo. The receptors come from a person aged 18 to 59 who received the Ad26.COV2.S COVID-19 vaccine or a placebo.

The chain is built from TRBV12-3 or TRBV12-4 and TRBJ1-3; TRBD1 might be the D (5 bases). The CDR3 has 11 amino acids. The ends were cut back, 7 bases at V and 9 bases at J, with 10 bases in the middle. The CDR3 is CASTDQGTIYF. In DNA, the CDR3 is TGTGCCAGCACTGACCAGGGCACCATATATTTT.

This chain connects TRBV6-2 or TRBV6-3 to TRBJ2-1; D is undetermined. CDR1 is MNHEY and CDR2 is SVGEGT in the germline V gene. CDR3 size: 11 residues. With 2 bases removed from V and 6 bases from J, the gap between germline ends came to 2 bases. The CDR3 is CASSYRNEQFF. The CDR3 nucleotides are TGTGCCAGCAGTTACCGCAATGAGCAGTTCTTC.

This chain's CDR3 is CASSLELRTSTDTQYF. CDR3 in DNA: TGTGCCAGCAGCTTAGAGCTGCGGACAAGCACAGATACGCAGTATTTT. The chain combines TRBV7-2 with TRBJ2-3; TRBD1 is a possible D gene (5 bases). V was pared by 1 base and J by 0 bases, with 11 bases between. The length of the CDR3 is 16 residues. Germline V gives CDR1 SGHTA, CDR2 FQGNSA.

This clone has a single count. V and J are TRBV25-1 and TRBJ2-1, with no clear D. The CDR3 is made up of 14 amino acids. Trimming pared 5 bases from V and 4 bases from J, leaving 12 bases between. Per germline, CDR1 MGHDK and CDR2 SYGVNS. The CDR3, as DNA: TGTGCCAGCAGTTCCACCGACCCTTACAATGAGCAGTTCTTC. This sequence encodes CASSSTDPYNEQFF.

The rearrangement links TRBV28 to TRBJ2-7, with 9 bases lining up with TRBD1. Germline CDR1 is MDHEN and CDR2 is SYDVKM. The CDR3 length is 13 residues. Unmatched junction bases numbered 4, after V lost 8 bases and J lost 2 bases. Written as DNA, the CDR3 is TGTGCCAGCGGACAGGGGTCTACCTACGAGCAGTACTTC. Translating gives CASGQGSTYEQYF.

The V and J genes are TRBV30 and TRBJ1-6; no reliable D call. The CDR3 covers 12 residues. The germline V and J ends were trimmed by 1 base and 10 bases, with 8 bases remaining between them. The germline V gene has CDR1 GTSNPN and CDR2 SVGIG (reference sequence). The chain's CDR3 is CAWSARTSPLHF. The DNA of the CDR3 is TGTGCCTGGAGTGCCCGCACCTCACCCCTCCACTTT.

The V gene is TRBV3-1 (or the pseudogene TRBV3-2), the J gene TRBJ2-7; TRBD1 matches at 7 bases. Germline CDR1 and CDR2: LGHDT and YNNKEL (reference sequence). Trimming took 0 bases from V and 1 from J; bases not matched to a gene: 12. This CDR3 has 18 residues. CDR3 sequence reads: CASSQDGVYGTASYEQYF. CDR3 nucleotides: TGTGCCAGCAGCCAAGATGGGGTATACGGGACAGCTTCCTACGAGCAGTACTTC.

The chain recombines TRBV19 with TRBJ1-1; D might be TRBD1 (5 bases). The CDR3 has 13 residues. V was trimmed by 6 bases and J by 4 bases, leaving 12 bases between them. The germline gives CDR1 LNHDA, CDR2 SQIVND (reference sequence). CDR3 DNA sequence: TGTGCCAGTAGGCGGGGGGTGAGCACTGAAGCTTTCTTT. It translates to CASRRGVSTEAFF.

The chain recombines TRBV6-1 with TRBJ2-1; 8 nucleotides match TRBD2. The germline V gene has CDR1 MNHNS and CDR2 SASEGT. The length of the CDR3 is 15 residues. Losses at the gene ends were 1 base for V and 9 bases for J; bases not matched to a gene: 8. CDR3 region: CASSEVSGSFTEQFF. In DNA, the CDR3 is TGTGCCAGCAGTGAAGTCAGCGGGAGCTTCACTGAGCAGTTCTTC.

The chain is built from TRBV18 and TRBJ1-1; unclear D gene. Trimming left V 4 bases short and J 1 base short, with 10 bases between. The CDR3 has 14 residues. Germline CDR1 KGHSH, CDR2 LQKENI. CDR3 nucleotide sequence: TGTGCCAGCTCACGCGGACTGGAGAACACTGAAGCTTTCTTT. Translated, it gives CASSRGLENTEAFF.

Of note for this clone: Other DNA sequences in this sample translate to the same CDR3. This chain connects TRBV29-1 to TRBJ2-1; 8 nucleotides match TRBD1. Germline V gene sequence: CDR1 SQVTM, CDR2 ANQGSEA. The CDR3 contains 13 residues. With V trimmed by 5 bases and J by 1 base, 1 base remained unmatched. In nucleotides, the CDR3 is TGCAGCGTTCGGACAGGGTCCTACAATGAGCAGTTCTTC. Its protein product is CSVRTGSYNEQFF.

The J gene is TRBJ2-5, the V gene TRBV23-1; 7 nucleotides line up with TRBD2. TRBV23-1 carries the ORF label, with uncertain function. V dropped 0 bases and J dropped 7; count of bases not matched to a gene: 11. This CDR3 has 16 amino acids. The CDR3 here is CASSQSGGGKGGTQYF. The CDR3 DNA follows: TGCGCCAGCAGTCAATCGGGCGGGGGAAAGGGAGGGACCCAGTACTTC.

This CDR3 reads CSSRSSLGQGYGYTF. CDR3 sequence (DNA): TGCAGCTCAAGATCGTCTTTGGGACAGGGATATGGCTACACCTTC. This sequence joins TRBV29-1 and TRBJ1-2; 9 bases agree with TRBD1. The CDR3 sequence is 15 residues long. Unmatched junction bases numbered 15, after V lost 8 bases and J lost 5 bases. The V gene's germline CDR1 is SQVTM and CDR2 ANQGSEA.